This T cell receptor beta chain originates from a study of T cell changes during pregnancy in multiple sclerosis. The length of the CDR3 is 14 residues. The V gene end was trimmed by 6 bases and the J gene end by 0 bases; junction bases not matched to a gene: 4. Germline values: CDR1 SEHNR, CDR2 FQNEAQ (reference sequence). TCRdb keeps only in-frame clones here, not all; method: immunoSEQ multiplex PCR. The data contain 9,000 to 15,000 clones, roughly 94% of them singletons. Sequenced material: CD4+ T cells from peripheral blood mononuclear cells, taken before pregnancy. The chain carries TRBV7-9 and TRBJ1-1; 7 bases fit TRBD1. This TCR derives from a female donor with multiple sclerosis, enrolled in a pregnancy study. The CDR3 nucleotides are TGTGCCAGCAGGGGGGACAGTCTGAACACTGAAGCTTTCTTT. Translating gives CASRGDSLNTEAFF.